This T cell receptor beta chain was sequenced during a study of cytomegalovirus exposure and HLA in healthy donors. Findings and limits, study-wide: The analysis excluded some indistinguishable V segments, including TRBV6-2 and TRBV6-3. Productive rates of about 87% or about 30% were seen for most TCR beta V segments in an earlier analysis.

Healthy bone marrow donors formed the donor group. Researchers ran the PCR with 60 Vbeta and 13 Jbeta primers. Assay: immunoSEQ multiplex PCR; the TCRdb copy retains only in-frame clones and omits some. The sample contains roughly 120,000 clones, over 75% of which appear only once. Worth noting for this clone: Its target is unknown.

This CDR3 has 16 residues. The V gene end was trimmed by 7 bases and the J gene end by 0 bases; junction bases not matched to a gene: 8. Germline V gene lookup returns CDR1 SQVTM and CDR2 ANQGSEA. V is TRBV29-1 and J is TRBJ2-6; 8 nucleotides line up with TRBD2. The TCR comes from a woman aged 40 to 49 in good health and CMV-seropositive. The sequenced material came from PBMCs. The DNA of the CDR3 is TGCAGCGCCGGGGGGGGAATGAACTCTGGGGCCAACGTCCTGACTTTC. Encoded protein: CSAGGGMNSGANVLTF.